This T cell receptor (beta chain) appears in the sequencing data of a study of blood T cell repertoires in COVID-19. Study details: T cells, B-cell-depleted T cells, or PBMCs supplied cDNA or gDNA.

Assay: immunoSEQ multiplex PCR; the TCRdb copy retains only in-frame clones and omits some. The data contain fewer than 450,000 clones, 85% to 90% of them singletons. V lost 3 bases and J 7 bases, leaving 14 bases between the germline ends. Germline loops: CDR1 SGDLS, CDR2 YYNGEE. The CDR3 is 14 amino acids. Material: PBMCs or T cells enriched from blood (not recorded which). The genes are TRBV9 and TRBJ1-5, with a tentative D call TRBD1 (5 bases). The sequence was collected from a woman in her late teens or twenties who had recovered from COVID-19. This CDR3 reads CASSARMGGQPQHF. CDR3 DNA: TGTGCCAGCAGCGCCCGTATGGGGGGGCAGCCCCAGCATTTT.